This T cell receptor (beta chain) is from a study of blood T cell repertoires in COVID-19. Study context: COVID-19 samples collected from the United States, Italy and Spain covered acute and convalescent phases. PBMCs, B-cell-depleted T cells, or T cells were the source of the cDNA or gDNA that made up the material.

J was trimmed by 3 bases and V by 2 bases; bases with no gene match: 4. Germline CDR1 reads SGHNT; CDR2 reads YYREEE (reference sequence). The CDR3 runs to 15 residues. Original methodology: Cell counts per sample came from amplifying reference gene primers. Data came from immunoSEQ multiplex PCR; TCRdb stores just in-frame clones and leaves some out. Clonal size and the V and J genes are those of that table, whereas D and trimming came from the DNA. The repertoire has about 190,000 clones, roughly nine tenths of them found once; the top ten carry less than 3.5%. This chain uses TRBV5-4 with TRBJ2-7; 11 bases map to TRBD2. What was sequenced was peripheral blood. The sequence came from a woman aged 30 to 39 with active or convalescent COVID-19. CDR3 sequence: CASSFGTSGLYEQYF. The CDR3 nucleotides read TGTGCCAGCAGCTTCGGGACTAGCGGCCTCTACGAGCAGTACTTC.